This T cell receptor beta chain is drawn from a study of blood T cell repertoires in COVID-19. Whole-study context: Nucleic acid was either cDNA or gDNA, and it came from T cells, B-cell-depleted T cells, or PBMCs.

V dropped 6 bases and J dropped 0; count of bases not matched to a gene: 5. This CDR3 is 15 amino acids long. Germline CDR1 SNHLY, CDR2 FYNNEI. Some clones are missing from TCRdb's copy, which holds only in-frame ones; the method was immunoSEQ multiplex PCR. The data hold about 200,000 clones, with over 75% observed a single time. Sequencing was carried out using peripheral blood. V is TRBV2 and J is TRBJ1-1; 9 bases match TRBD1. The TCR was taken from a man in his fifties or sixties with acute or convalescent COVID-19. CDR3: CASSLTGGLNTEAFF. The CDR3 DNA follows: TGTGCCAGCAGCCTCACAGGGGGCCTGAACACTGAAGCTTTCTTT.